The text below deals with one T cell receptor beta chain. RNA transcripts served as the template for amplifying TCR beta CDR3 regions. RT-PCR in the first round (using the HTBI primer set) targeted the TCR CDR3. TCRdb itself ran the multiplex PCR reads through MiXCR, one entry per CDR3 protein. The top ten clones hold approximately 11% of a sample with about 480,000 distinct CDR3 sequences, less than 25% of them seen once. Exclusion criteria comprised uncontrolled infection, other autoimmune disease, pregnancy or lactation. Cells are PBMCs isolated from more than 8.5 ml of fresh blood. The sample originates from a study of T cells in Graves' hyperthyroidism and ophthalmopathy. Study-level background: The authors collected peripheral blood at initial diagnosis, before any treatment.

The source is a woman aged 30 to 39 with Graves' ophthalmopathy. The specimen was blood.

CDR3 in amino acids: CSARRSEQYF. CDR3 DNA: TGCAGTGCCCGGAGGAGCGAGCAGTACTTC. The genes are TRBV20-1 and TRBJ2-7; possible D gene TRBD2, 5 bases. The V gene's germline CDR1 is DFQATT and CDR2 SNEGSKA (reference sequence). This CDR3 is 10 amino acids long. V was shortened by 6 bases and J by 6 bases, with 9 bases between the two germline ends.